Listed below are T cell receptor beta chains from one sample, sequenced in a study of T-cell reconstitution after alpha-beta-depleted transplantation in children. Each CDR3 protein gets one entry after TCRdb re-called the PCR reads with MiXCR. The sample carries over 550,000 distinct CDR3 sequences, about 10% recorded once. The specimen was PBMCs from the stem cell graft donor, collected from the stem cell graft. The receptors originated from a human donor who donated a stem cell graft to a child with acute myeloid leukemia. Each CDR3 is given with its conserved first and last residue. Fields, in order: CDR3 length, D gene, clone size, J gene, V gene, CDR3 DNA, CDR3 protein. The D gene is left open where the match is weak. Expanded clones are given a class, and other clones once, few, many or no size at all.

length: 13
D: TRBD2
size: many
J: TRBJ2-1
V: TRBV30
DNA: TGTGCCCGAGATAGCGGGAGACTCCTCGAGCAGTTCTTC
CDR3: CARDSGRLLEQFF

length: 12
D: NA
size: NA
J: TRBJ1-5
V: TRBV20-1
DNA: TGCAGTGCTAGTGATCTGGTGAAGCCCCAGCATTTT
CDR3: CSASDLVKPQHF

length: 16
D: TRBD2
size: NA
J: TRBJ2-3
V: TRBV20-1
DNA: TGCAGTGCACCCCCAGGGGCGGGAGGGCATGGCTATACGCAGTATTTT
CDR3: CSAPPGAGGHGYTQYF

length: 14
D: NA
size: NA
J: TRBJ2-7
V: TRBV12-3/TRBV12-4
DNA: TGTGCCAGCAACTCTGGACTGGGGCCTTACGAGCAGTACTTC
CDR3: CASNSGLGPYEQYF

length: 16
D: TRBD2
size: NA
J: TRBJ2-2
V: TRBV5-1
DNA: TGCGCCAGCAGCTTCCTAGCGGGTCCGAACACCGGGGAGCTGTTTTTT
CDR3: CASSFLAGPNTGELFF

length: 15
D: TRBD1
size: few
J: TRBJ1-4
V: TRBV7-9
DNA: TGTGTCAGCAGCTTAGGGGGACAGGGAGACGAAAAACTGTTTTTT
CDR3: CVSSLGGQGDEKLFF

length: 17
D: TRBD2
size: many
J: TRBJ2-1
V: TRBV4-3
DNA: TGCGCCAGCAGCCAAAGCGGGGGCGGTCAGACCTACAATGAGCAGTTCTTC
CDR3: CASSQSGGGQTYNEQFF

length: 12
D: NA
size: few
J: TRBJ2-5
V: TRBV29-1
DNA: TGCAGCGGGTTACAGGGACAAGAGACCCAGTACTTC
CDR3: CSGLQGQETQYF

length: 17
D: TRBD2
size: NA
J: TRBJ2-1
V: TRBV23-1
DNA: TGCGCCAGCCTCTCGGCGCTAGCGGGAGGCCCTAACAATGAGCAGTTCTTC
CDR3: CASLSALAGGPNNEQFF

length: 16
D: TRBD2
size: NA
J: TRBJ2-7
V: TRBV5-1
DNA: TGCGCCAGCAGCTTCACGGGACTAGCGGGAGGTTACGAGCAGTACTTC
CDR3: CASSFTGLAGGYEQYF

length: 16
D: TRBD2
size: many
J: TRBJ2-2
V: TRBV4-2
DNA: TGTGCCAGCAGCCCCCGGACTAGCGGGAACACCGGGGAGCTGTTTTTT
CDR3: CASSPRTSGNTGELFF

length: 15
D: TRBD2
size: many
J: TRBJ2-7
V: TRBV27
DNA: TGTGCCAGCAGTTTTAACCAGCGGGGGCCCTACGAGCAGTACTTC
CDR3: CASSFNQRGPYEQYF

length: 13
D: TRBD2
size: NA
J: TRBJ2-4
V: TRBV27
DNA: TGTGCCAGCAGCGGTCCCGGGGGGAACATTCAGTACTTC
CDR3: CASSGPGGNIQYF

length: 15
D: NA
size: NA
J: TRBJ1-3
V: TRBV4-2
DNA: TGTGCCAGCAGCCCCCGGCCGGGGGGCGGAAACACCATATATTTT
CDR3: CASSPRPGGGNTIYF

length: 14
D: NA
size: few
J: TRBJ1-1
V: TRBV20-1
DNA: TGCAGTGCCCGGATCAAGACAGGACTTTTTGAAGCTTTCTTT
CDR3: CSARIKTGLFEAFF

length: 14
D: TRBD1
size: many
J: TRBJ2-3
V: TRBV7-2
DNA: TGTGCCAGCGCAGCCAGGGGGCGTACAGATACGCAGTATTTT
CDR3: CASAARGRTDTQYF

length: 14
D: NA
size: NA
J: TRBJ2-6
V: TRBV19
DNA: TGTGCCAGTACCCTGTCCATGGGGGCCAACGTCCTGACTTTC
CDR3: CASTLSMGANVLTF

length: 15
D: TRBD1
size: NA
J: TRBJ2-2
V: TRBV9
DNA: TGTGCCAGCAGCGTCCAGGGGGTAGGCGCCGGGGAGCTGTTTTTT
CDR3: CASSVQGVGAGELFF

length: 12
D: NA
size: many
J: TRBJ1-4
V: TRBV15
DNA: TGTGCCACCAGCAGACGGAGGGAAAAACTGTTTTTT
CDR3: CATSRRREKLFF

length: 14
D: NA
size: many
J: TRBJ2-5
V: TRBV7-2
DNA: TGTGCCAGCAGCCACGGACTGGGACGGGAGACCCAGTACTTC
CDR3: CASSHGLGRETQYF

length: 16
D: NA
size: few
J: TRBJ1-5
V: TRBV7-6
DNA: TGTGCCAGCAGCTTAACAGGTGGGGTACATGCTCAGCCCCAGCATTTT
CDR3: CASSLTGGVHAQPQHF

length: 16
D: TRBD1
size: many
J: TRBJ2-1
V: TRBV5-1
DNA: TGCGCCAGCAGCTCCCGGACAGGGTCTCTTTACAATGAGCAGTTCTTC
CDR3: CASSSRTGSLYNEQFF

length: 15
D: NA
size: few
J: TRBJ2-7
V: TRBV18
DNA: TGTGCCAGCGCCGAGCAGGGCGGTGGCGTATCTGGGCAGTACTTC
CDR3: CASAEQGGGVSGQYF

length: 12
D: TRBD1
size: many
J: TRBJ1-1
V: TRBV29-1
DNA: TGCAGCGTTGCCCAAGGACAGGTCGAAGCTTTCTTT
CDR3: CSVAQGQVEAFF

length: 14
D: NA
size: NA
J: TRBJ2-3
V: TRBV15
DNA: TGTGCCACCAGCAGAGATCAAAGCACAGATACGCAGTATTTT
CDR3: CATSRDQSTDTQYF

length: 14
D: TRBD2
size: NA
J: TRBJ2-7
V: TRBV6-1
DNA: TGTGCCAGTGCACGTAGCGGGAGTAACAACGAGCAGTACTTC
CDR3: CASARSGSNNEQYF

length: 13
D: TRBD1
size: few
J: TRBJ2-7
V: TRBV29-1
DNA: TGCAGCGTTGGGACAGGGACCCCCTACGAGCAGTACTTC
CDR3: CSVGTGTPYEQYF

length: 15
D: NA
size: many
J: TRBJ1-6
V: TRBV15
DNA: TGTGCCACCAGTGGGGTGGGGAAAGAGAATTCACCCCTCCACTTT
CDR3: CATSGVGKENSPLHF

length: 18
D: TRBD2
size: many
J: TRBJ2-6
V: TRBV20-1
DNA: TGCAGTGCTAGAGATGTTCTAGCGGGCCCCTCTGGGGCCAACGTCCTGACTTTC
CDR3: CSARDVLAGPSGANVLTF

length: 17
D: TRBD2
size: NA
J: TRBJ2-2
V: TRBV15
DNA: TGTGCCACCAGCAGAGATCGTATGGGAGGGCCCACCGGGGAGCTGTTTTTT
CDR3: CATSRDRMGGPTGELFF

length: 13
D: NA
size: NA
J: TRBJ1-5
V: TRBV29-1
DNA: TGCAGCGTAAGGCGGCAGGCGGATCAGCCCCAGCATTTT
CDR3: CSVRRQADQPQHF

length: 15
D: TRBD1
size: many
J: TRBJ2-3
V: TRBV5-5
DNA: TGTGCCAGCAGCTTGGTCCGGACAGGGGGAGATACGCAGTATTTT
CDR3: CASSLVRTGGDTQYF

length: 17
D: TRBD2
size: NA
J: TRBJ2-1
V: TRBV29-1
DNA: TGCAGCTACGGACTAGCGGGAGGGCCTAACTCCTACAATGAGCAGTTCTTC
CDR3: CSYGLAGGPNSYNEQFF

length: 14
D: NA
size: few
J: TRBJ2-3
V: TRBV5-1
DNA: TGCGCCAGCAGCTCTGGCGGGAGCACAGATACGCAGTATTTT
CDR3: CASSSGGSTDTQYF

length: 16
D: NA
size: NA
J: TRBJ2-1
V: TRBV3-1
DNA: TGTGCCAGCAGCCAAGTTTGGGAGGCAGGGCACAATGAGCAGTTCTTC
CDR3: CASSQVWEAGHNEQFF

length: 14
D: TRBD2
size: NA
J: TRBJ2-1
V: TRBV6-5
DNA: TGTGCCAGCAGTATGGGACTAGCCGTCAATGAGCAGTTCTTC
CDR3: CASSMGLAVNEQFF

length: 12
D: NA
size: many
J: TRBJ2-2
V: TRBV29-1
DNA: TGCAGCGTGAGGGAGGCCACCGGGGAGCTGTTTTTT
CDR3: CSVREATGELFF

length: 14
D: NA
size: NA
J: TRBJ2-3
V: TRBV9
DNA: TGTGCCAGCAGCGTAGGACAGCCTGGGGATACGCAGTATTTT
CDR3: CASSVGQPGDTQYF

length: 15
D: TRBD1
size: many
J: TRBJ1-4
V: TRBV12-3/TRBV12-4
DNA: TGTGCCAGCAGCCGCAACAGGGGGCCGGGGGAAAAACTGTTTTTT
CDR3: CASSRNRGPGEKLFF

length: 14
D: NA
size: NA
J: TRBJ2-2
V: TRBV20-1
DNA: TGCAGTGCTAGATTTCGAGGGAAACCCGGGGAGCTGTTTTTT
CDR3: CSARFRGKPGELFF